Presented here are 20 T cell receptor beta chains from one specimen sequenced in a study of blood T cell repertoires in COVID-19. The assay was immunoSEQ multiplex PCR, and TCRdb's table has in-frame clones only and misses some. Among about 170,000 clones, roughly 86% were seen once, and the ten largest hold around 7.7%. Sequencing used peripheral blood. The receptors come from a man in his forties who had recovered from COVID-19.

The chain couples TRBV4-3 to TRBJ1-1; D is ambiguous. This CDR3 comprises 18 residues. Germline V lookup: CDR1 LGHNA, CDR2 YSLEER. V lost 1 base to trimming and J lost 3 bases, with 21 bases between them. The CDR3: CASSQVTGVIVRDTEAFF. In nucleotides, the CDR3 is TGCGCCAGCAGCCAAGTTACGGGTGTAATTGTGAGGGACACTGAAGCTTTCTTT.

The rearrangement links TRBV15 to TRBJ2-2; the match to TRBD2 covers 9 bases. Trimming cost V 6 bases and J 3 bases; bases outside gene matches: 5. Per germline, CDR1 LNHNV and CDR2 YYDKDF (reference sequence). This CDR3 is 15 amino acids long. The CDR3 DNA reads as TGTGCCACCAGTGAGGGACTAGCAGACACCGGGGAGCTGTTTTTT. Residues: CATSEGLADTGELFF.

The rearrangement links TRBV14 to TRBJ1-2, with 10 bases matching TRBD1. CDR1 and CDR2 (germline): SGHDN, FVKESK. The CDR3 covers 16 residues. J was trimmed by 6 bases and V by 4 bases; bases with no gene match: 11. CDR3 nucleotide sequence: TGTGCCAGCAGCCCTAGATTGGGACAGGGGTTTCATGGCTACACCTTC. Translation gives CASSPRLGQGFHGYTF.

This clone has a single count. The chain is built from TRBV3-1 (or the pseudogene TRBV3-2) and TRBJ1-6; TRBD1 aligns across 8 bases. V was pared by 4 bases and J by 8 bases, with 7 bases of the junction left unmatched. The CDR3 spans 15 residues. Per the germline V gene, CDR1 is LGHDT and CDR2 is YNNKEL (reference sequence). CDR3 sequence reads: CASSRGTGVDSPLHF. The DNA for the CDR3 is TGTGCCAGCAGCCGCGGGACAGGAGTTGATTCACCCCTCCACTTT.

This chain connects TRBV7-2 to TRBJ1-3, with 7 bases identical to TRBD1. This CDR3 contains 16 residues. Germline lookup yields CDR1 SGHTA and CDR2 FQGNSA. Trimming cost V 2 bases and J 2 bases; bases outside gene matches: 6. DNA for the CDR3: TGTGCCAGCAGCTTATTAGGAGGGACAGCTGGAAACACCATATATTTT. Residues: CASSLLGGTAGNTIYF.

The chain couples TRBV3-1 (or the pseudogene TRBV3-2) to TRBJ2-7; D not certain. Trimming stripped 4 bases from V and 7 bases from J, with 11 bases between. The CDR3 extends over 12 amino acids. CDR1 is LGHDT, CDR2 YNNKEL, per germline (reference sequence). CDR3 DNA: TGTGCCAGCAGCCTGCGCCCAAAGGAGCAGTACTTC. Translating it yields CASSLRPKEQYF.

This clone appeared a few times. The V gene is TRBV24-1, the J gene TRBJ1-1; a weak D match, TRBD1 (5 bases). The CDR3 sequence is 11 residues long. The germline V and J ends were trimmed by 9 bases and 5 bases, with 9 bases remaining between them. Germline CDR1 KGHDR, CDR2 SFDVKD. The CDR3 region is CATGRGTEAFF. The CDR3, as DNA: TGTGCCACCGGCCGGGGGACTGAAGCTTTCTTT.

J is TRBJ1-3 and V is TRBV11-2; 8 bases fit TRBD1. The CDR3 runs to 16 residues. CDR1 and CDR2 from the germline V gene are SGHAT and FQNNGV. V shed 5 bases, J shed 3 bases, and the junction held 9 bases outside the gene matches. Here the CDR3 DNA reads TGTGCCAGCAGCCAGGACAGGGCTGGCTTTGGAAACACCATATATTTT. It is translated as CASSQDRAGFGNTIYF.

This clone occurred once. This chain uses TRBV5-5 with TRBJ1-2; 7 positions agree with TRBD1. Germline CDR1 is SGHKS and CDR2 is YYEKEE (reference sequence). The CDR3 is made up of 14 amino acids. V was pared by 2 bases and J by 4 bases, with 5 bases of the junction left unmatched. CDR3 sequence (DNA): TGTGCCAGCAGCTTAACAGGGGTCACCTATGGCTACACCTTC. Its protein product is CASSLTGVTYGYTF. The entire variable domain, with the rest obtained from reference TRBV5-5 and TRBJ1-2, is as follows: DAGVTQSPTHLIKTRGQQVTLRCSPISGHKSVSWYQQVLGQGPQFIFQYYEKEERGRGNFPDRFSARQFPNYSSELNVNALLLGDSALYLCASSLTGVTYGYTFGSGTRLTVV.

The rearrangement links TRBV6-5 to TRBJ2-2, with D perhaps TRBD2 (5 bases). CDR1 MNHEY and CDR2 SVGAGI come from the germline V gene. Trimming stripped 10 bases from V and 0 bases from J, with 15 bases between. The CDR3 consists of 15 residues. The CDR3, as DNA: TGTGCCACCAGCGTCGGACTTACGAACACCGGGGAGCTGTTTTTT. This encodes CATSVGLTNTGELFF.

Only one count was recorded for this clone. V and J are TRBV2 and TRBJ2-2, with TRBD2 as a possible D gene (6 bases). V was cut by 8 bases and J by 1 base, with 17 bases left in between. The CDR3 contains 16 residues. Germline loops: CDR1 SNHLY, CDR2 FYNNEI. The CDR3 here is CASGSRDPENTGELFF. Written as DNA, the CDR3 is TGTGCCAGCGGATCGCGGGACCCAGAGAACACCGGGGAGCTGTTTTTT. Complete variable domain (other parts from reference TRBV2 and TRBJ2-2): EPEVTQTPSHQVTQMGQEVILRCVPISNHLYFYWYRQILGQKVEFLVSFYNNEISEKSEIFDDQFSVERPDGSNFTLKIRSTKLEDSAMYFCASGSRDPENTGELFFGEGSRLTVL.

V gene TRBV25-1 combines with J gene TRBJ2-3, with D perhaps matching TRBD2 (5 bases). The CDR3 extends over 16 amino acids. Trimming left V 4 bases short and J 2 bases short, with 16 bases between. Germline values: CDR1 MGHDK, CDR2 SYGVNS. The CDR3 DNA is TGTGCCAGCAGTGGCTCGCGACGGGGAGCCACAGATACGCAGTATTTT. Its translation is CASSGSRRGATDTQYF.

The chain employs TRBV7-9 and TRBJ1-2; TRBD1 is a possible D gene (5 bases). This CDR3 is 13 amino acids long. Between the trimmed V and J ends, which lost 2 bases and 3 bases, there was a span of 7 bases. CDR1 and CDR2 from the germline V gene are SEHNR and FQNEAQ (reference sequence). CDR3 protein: CASSLRGDYGYTF. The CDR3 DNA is TGTGCCAGCAGCTTACGGGGGGACTATGGCTACACCTTC.

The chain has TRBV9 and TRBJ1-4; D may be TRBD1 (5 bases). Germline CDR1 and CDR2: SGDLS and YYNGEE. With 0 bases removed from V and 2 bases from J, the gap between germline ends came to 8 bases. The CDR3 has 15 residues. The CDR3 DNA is TGTGCCAGCAGCGTAGGGGGCTCGACTAATGAAAAACTGTTTTTT. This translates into CASSVGGSTNEKLFF. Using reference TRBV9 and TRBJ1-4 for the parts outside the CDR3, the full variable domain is DSGVTQTPKHLITATGQRVTLRCSPRSGDLSVYWYQQSLDQGLQFLIQYYNGEERAKGNILERFSAQQFPDLHSELNLSSLELGDSALYFCASSVGGSTNEKLFFGSGTQLSVL.

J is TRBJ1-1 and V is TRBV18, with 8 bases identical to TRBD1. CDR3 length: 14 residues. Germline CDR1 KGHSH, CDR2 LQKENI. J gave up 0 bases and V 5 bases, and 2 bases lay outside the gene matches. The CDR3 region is CASSTGGMNTEAFF. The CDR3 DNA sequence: TGTGCCAGCTCAACAGGGGGGATGAACACTGAAGCTTTCTTT.

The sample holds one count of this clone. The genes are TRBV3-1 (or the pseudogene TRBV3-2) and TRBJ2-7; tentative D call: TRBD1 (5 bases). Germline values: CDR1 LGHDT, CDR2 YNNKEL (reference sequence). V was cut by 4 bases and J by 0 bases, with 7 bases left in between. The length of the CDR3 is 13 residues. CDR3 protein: CASSPDTSYEQYF. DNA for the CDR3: TGTGCCAGCAGCCCGGACACCTCCTACGAGCAGTACTTC.

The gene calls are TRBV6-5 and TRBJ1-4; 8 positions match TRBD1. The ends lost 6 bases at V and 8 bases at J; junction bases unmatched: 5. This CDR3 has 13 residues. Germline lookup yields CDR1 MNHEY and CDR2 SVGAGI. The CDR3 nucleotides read TGTGCCAGCAGCCGACAGGGGTGGGAAAAACTGTTTTTT. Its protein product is CASSRQGWEKLFF.

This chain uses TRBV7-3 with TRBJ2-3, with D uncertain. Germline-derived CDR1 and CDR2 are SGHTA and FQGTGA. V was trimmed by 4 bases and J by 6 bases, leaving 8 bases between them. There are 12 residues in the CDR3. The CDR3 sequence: CASSSRRDTQYF. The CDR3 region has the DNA TGTGCCAGCAGCTCCCGTCGGGATACGCAGTATTTT. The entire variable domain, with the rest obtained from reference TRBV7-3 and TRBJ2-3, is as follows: GAGVSQTPSNKVTEKGKYVELRCDPISGHTALYWYRQSLGQGPEFLIYFQGTGAADDSGLPNDRFFAVRPEGSVSTLKIQRTERGDSAVYLCASSSRRDTQYFGPGTRLTVL.

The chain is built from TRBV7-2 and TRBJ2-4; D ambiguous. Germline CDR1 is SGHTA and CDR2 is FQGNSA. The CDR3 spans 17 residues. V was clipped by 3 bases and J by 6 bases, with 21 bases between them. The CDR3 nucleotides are TGTGCCAGCAGCTTTATGTTCAGAGCCGCCGGGTTAAACATTCAGTACTTC. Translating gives CASSFMFRAAGLNIQYF.

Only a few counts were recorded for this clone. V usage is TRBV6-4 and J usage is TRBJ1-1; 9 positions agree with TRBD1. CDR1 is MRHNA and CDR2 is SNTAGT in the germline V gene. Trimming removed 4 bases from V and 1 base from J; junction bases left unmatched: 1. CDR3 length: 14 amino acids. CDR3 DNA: TGTGCCAGCAGTGTGGGACAGGGGAACACTGAAGCTTTCTTT. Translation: CASSVGQGNTEAFF.